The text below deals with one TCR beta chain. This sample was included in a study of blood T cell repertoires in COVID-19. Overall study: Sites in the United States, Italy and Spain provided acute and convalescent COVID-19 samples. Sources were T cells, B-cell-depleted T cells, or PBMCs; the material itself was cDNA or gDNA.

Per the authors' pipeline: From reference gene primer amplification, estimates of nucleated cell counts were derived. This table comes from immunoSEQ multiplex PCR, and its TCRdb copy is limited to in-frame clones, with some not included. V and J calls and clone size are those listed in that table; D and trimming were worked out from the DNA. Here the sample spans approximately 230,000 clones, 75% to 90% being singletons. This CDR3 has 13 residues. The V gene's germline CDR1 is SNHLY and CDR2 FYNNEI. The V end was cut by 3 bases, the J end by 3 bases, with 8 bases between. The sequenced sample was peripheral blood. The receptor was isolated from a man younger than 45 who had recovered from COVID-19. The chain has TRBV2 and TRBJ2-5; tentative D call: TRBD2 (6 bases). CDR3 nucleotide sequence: TGTGCCAGCAGTGAGAGGAGGGAAGAGACCCAGTACTTC. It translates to CASSERREETQYF. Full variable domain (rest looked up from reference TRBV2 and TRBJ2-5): EPEVTQTPSHQVTQMGQEVILRCVPISNHLYFYWYRQILGQKVEFLVSFYNNEISEKSEIFDDQFSVERPDGSNFTLKIRSTKLEDSAMYFCASSERREETQYFGPGTRLLVL.